The 19 T cell receptor beta chains presented below share a single source sample, sequenced in a study of early T cells in non-severe SARS-CoV-2 infection. Each CDR3 protein gets one entry after TCRdb re-called the 5' RACE reads with MiXCR. The table lists some 34,000 distinct CDR3 sequences, approximately 9.9% of them singletons. Material: whole blood. The receptors shown here come from an adult who was a healthcare worker with PCR-confirmed SARS-CoV-2 infection or an uninfected control (not recorded which).

The table lists this clonotype with many counts. The gene calls are TRBV30 and TRBJ1-2; 7 nucleotides line up with TRBD1. The CDR3 extends over 14 amino acids. CDR1 is GTSNPN, CDR2 SVGIG, per germline (reference sequence). The V gene end was trimmed by 1 base and the J gene end by 5 bases; junction bases not matched to a gene: 7. CDR3 in DNA: TGTGCCTGGAGTGCATTGGGACAGTCTTATGGCTACACCTTC. Protein product: CAWSALGQSYGYTF.

This clonotype was found many times. The chain has TRBV7-3 and TRBJ2-3, with D tentatively TRBD1 or TRBD2 (6 bases each). V was shortened by 4 bases and J by 2 bases, with 13 bases between the two germline ends. The CDR3 runs 15 residues. The germline gives CDR1 SGHTA, CDR2 FQGTGA. Here the CDR3 reads CASSSARGATDTQYF. The CDR3 DNA sequence: TGTGCCAGCAGCTCGGCGAGGGGGGCCACAGATACGCAGTATTTT.

The J gene is TRBJ2-5, the V gene TRBV7-3; D uncertain. Germline lookup yields CDR1 SGHTA and CDR2 FQGTGA. V shed 5 bases and J shed 2 bases, with 9 bases lying between them. CDR3 length equals 13 residues. The CDR3 is CASSPGSQETQYF. The DNA for the CDR3 is TGTGCCAGCAGCCCGGGTAGTCAAGAGACCCAGTACTTC.

The chain has TRBV5-1 and TRBJ1-6, with a tentative D call TRBD1 (5 bases). V was pared by 0 bases and J by 4 bases, with 11 bases between. Germline loops: CDR1 SGHRS, CDR2 YFSETQ. This CDR3 is built from 16 residues. The chain's CDR3 is CASSLEGTHYNSPLHF. CDR3 DNA sequence: TGCGCCAGCAGCTTGGAAGGGACGCATTATAATTCACCCCTCCACTTT.

This clonotype was found many times. The CDR3 is CASSFSTGNQETQYF. The CDR3 DNA is TGTGCCAGCAGCTTCTCAACCGGGAACCAAGAGACCCAGTACTTC. The chain recombines TRBV5-4 with TRBJ2-5; perhaps TRBD2 as D (5 bases). The germline gives CDR1 SGHNT, CDR2 YYREEE (reference sequence). The CDR3 is 15 amino acids. V dropped 2 bases and J dropped 0 bases, with 11 bases sitting between them.

This clonotype was seen only a few times. The genes are TRBV14 and TRBJ1-1; D remains ambiguous. Germline V lookup: CDR1 SGHDN, CDR2 FVKESK. The CDR3 is 13 residues long. Trimming pared 4 bases from V and 2 bases from J, leaving 8 bases between. The DNA of the CDR3 is TGTGCCAGCAGCCGGAATATCAACACTGAAGCTTTCTTT. Amino acid sequence: CASSRNINTEAFF.

This clonotype was counted ten times or more. The chain employs TRBV6-6 and TRBJ2-7, with TRBD1 matching 7 bases. The CDR3 totals 14 residues. Germline V gene sequence: CDR1 MNHNY, CDR2 SVGAGI (reference sequence). V lost 2 bases and J lost 0; bases outside the gene matches: 1. This CDR3 reads CASSYGTASYEQYF. DNA of the CDR3: TGTGCCAGCAGTTACGGGACAGCCTCCTACGAGCAGTACTTC.

This clonotype was seen repeatedly, ten times or more. The chain has TRBV23-1 and TRBJ2-6, with D uncertain. TRBV23-1 counts as an open reading frame of uncertain function. This CDR3 region has 15 residues. The V and J ends lost 3 bases and 2 bases respectively, with 8 bases between them. The CDR3 loop reads CASSQSGPGANVLTF. CDR3 DNA: TGCGCCAGCAGTCAGTCGGGTCCTGGGGCCAACGTCCTGACTTTC.

CDR3 DNA: TGTGCCAGCAGAATTACCGGGACAGCCCAGGGCTACACCTTC. Protein sequence: CASRITGTAQGYTF. The genes are TRBV7-9 and TRBJ1-2; TRBD1 aligns across 7 bases. This CDR3 has 14 amino acids. Per the germline V gene, CDR1 is SEHNR and CDR2 is FQNEAQ (reference sequence). V shed 6 bases and J 8 bases; nucleotides not matched to a gene: 12. The whole variable domain, filled in from reference TRBV7-9 and TRBJ1-2, reads DTGVSQNPRHKITKRGQNVTFRCDPISEHNRLYWYRQTLGQGPEFLTYFQNEAQLEKSRLLSDRFSAERPKGSFSTLEIQRTEQGDSAMYLCASRITGTAQGYTFGSGTRLTVV.

V gene TRBV15 combines with J gene TRBJ1-5; D unclear. The CDR3 extends over 14 amino acids. With 3 bases removed from V and 6 bases from J, the gap between germline ends came to 12 bases. In germline, CDR1 is LNHNV, CDR2 YYDKDF (reference sequence). The CDR3 DNA reads as TGTGCCACCAGCAGTGGGAGTGCGATTCAGCCCCAGCATTTT. As protein: CATSSGSAIQPQHF.

This clonotype was recorded at least ten times. J is TRBJ2-1 and V is TRBV5-6; weak D call: TRBD2 (6 bases). The CDR3 has 16 residues. Germline-derived CDR1 and CDR2 are SGHDT and YYEEEE. V lost 4 bases and J 0 bases, leaving 14 bases between the germline ends. In DNA, the CDR3 is TGTGCCAGCAGCAGAGCGGGTTTCAGCTCCTACAATGAGCAGTTCTTC. Translation gives CASSRAGFSSYNEQFF.

This clonotype has a count of ten or more. The chain recombines TRBV5-6 with TRBJ2-3; TRBD1 matches 9 bases. The CDR3 is 16 amino acids. The trim removed 4 bases at V and 6 bases at J, leaving 12 bases unmatched. Germline values: CDR1 SGHDT, CDR2 YYEEEE. CDR3 amino acids: CASSGGQGSAMDTQYF. CDR3 DNA sequence: TGTGCCAGCAGCGGGGGACAGGGATCGGCAATGGATACGCAGTATTTT.

This clonotype was counted ten times or more. The chain has TRBV29-1 and TRBJ2-3; D gene unclear. The CDR3 covers 11 residues. V was trimmed by 7 bases and J by 6 bases, leaving 11 bases between them. Germline assignment: CDR1 SQVTM and CDR2 ANQGSEA. CDR3 DNA: TGCAGCGCTTACCCCGGGGATACGCAGTATTTT. This sequence encodes CSAYPGDTQYF.

The CDR3: CASSGGTVVYEQYF. In nucleotides, the CDR3 is TGTGCCAGCAGCGGCGGGACCGTCGTCTACGAGCAGTACTTC. The rearrangement uses TRBV28 and TRBJ2-7; D is perhaps TRBD2 (6 bases). Deletions cut 6 bases from V and 3 bases from J, with 15 bases between. Looked up from germline, CDR1 is MDHEN and CDR2 is SYDVKM. The CDR3 runs 14 residues.

This clonotype has ten or more counts. The chain is built from TRBV6-6 and TRBJ1-1; D gene ambiguous. Deletions cut 0 bases from V and 6 bases from J, with 11 bases between. Germline V gives CDR1 MNHNY, CDR2 SVGAGI (reference sequence). The length of the CDR3 is 14 residues. The CDR3 protein is CASSYSSPTPEAFF. The CDR3 bases are TGTGCCAGCAGTTACTCCTCACCGACACCTGAAGCTTTCTTT.

This clonotype has at least ten counts. Written as DNA, the CDR3 is TGCAGTGCTAGAGATAGGCGGGAGGCATCAGATACGCAGTATTTT. Amino acid sequence: CSARDRREASDTQYF. The chain couples TRBV20-1 to TRBJ2-3, with 8 nucleotides matching TRBD2. V lost 0 bases and J lost 4; bases outside the gene matches: 6. Germline CDR1 is DFQATT and CDR2 is SNEGSKA (reference sequence). The CDR3 totals 15 residues.

The chain uses TRBV18 and TRBJ2-1, with D unresolved. This CDR3 region has 13 residues. In germline, CDR1 is KGHSH, CDR2 LQKENI. V shed 2 bases and J shed 6 bases, with 8 bases lying between them. In nucleotides, the CDR3 is TGTGCCAGCTCACCAGGGTCCCGCAATGAGCAGTTCTTC. Amino acid sequence: CASSPGSRNEQFF.

This chain uses TRBV6-5 with TRBJ1-5; TRBD1 aligns across 10 bases. The V gene's germline CDR1 is MNHEY and CDR2 SVGAGI. V shed 6 bases and J 7 bases; nucleotides not matched to a gene: 6. This CDR3 region has 14 residues. The CDR3 spells CASSRDRGRQPQHF. CDR3 nucleotides: TGTGCCAGCAGCCGAGACAGGGGGCGGCAGCCCCAGCATTTT.

The chain couples TRBV12-3 or TRBV12-4 to TRBJ1-6; D is undetermined. This CDR3 spans 14 amino acids. Deletions cut 4 bases from V and 8 bases from J, with 12 bases between. CDR3: CASSSRREDSPLHF. In DNA form, the CDR3 reads TGTGCCAGCAGTTCCCGACGGGAGGATTCACCCCTCCACTTT.